This T cell receptor beta chain was observed in a study of OX40 agonist ivuxolimab in advanced cancers. Background on the study: From about 23 to 85 years was the age range, with a mean of roughly 64 years, and around 83% were male. Earlier anti-PD-1, anti-PD-L1 or anti-CTLA-4 therapy was permitted; 35% to 50% had received some.

General study points: Both blood CD4+ and CD8+ T cells showed clonal growth by week 6 at 0.1 to 3.0 mg/kg.

A word on this clone: Its matching antigen is unknown.

The method was immunoSEQ multiplex PCR; TCRdb's version includes in-frame clones alone and lacks a portion of them. The sample has some 8,300 clones, 65% to 80% seen once. The CDR3 sequence is 15 residues long. Trimming left V 1 base short and J 7 bases short, with 16 bases between. The V gene's germline CDR1 is SGHVS and CDR2 FQNEAQ. This clonotype was sampled from an adult with an advanced solid tumor such as melanoma, head and neck, liver or kidney cancer. The chain uses TRBV7-8 and TRBJ1-2, with D possibly matching TRBD1 (6 bases). The material sequenced was CD4+ or CD8+ T cells sorted from blood, taken in a trial of the OX40 agonist ivuxolimab. CDR3 amino acids: CASSLDGLAGVGYTF. CDR3 nucleotides: TGTGCCAGCAGCTTAGACGGGTTGGCAGGGGTTGGCTACACCTTC.